The 29 T cell receptor beta chains listed next were all sequenced from one sample in a study of shared T cell receptors in the human thymus. Generated by immunoSEQ multiplex PCR, the TCRdb table keeps only in-frame clones and is missing some. The table records about 660,000 clones, more than 75% of them present only once. The same specimen was also included in a second study, on human thymus T cells.

Sample: thymocytes. Every receptor here comes from a boy less than two years old with a congenital heart defect.

V and J are TRBV10-3 and TRBJ2-7; TRBD2 aligns across 10 bases. CDR3 size: 14 residues. Trimming cost V 2 bases and J 3 bases; bases outside gene matches: 1. In germline, CDR1 is ENHRY, CDR2 SYGVKD. This chain's CDR3 is CAISEASGSYEQYF. CDR3 DNA: TGTGCCATCAGTGAGGCTAGCGGGAGCTACGAGCAGTACTTC.

This clone was found a few times. V gene TRBV28 combines with J gene TRBJ2-1; D unresolved. This CDR3 has 11 amino acids. The germline CDR1 and CDR2 sequences are MDHEN and SYDVKM. V dropped 8 bases and J dropped 4 bases, with 6 bases sitting between them. The CDR3 loop reads CASRDYNEQFF. CDR3 bases: TGTGCCAGCCGAGATTACAATGAGCAGTTCTTC.

V and J are TRBV27 and TRBJ1-1; no firm D call. The CDR3 is made up of 13 amino acids. V was shortened by 5 bases and J by 10 bases, with 17 bases between the two germline ends. CDR1 is MNHEY, CDR2 SMNVEV, per germline (reference sequence). This chain's CDR3 is CASSTGGSGGAFF. CDR3 nucleotides: TGTGCCAGCAGTACTGGAGGGTCCGGAGGAGCTTTCTTT.

The chain is built from TRBV10-3 and TRBJ2-3, with 7 bases lining up with TRBD2. After removal of 11 bases from V and 4 bases from J, the junction contained 12 bases not matched to a gene. This CDR3 is 14 amino acids long. CDR1 and CDR2 from the germline V gene are ENHRY and SYGVKD. CDR3 residues: CAASSGPPPDTQYF. CDR3 in DNA: TGTGCCGCATCTAGCGGTCCACCCCCAGATACGCAGTATTTT.

J is TRBJ2-1 and V is TRBV7-2; D is unresolved. Germline V CDR1 and CDR2: SGHTA, FQGNSA. The CDR3 runs 14 residues. Trimming pared 5 bases from V and 5 bases from J, leaving 13 bases between. The CDR3: CASSRVPPHNEQFF. The DNA for the CDR3 is TGTGCCAGCAGCCGAGTACCACCCCACAATGAGCAGTTCTTC.

The rearrangement uses TRBV7-3 and TRBJ1-2; D is possibly TRBD1 (5 bases). Germline V CDR1 and CDR2: SGHTA, FQGTGA. This CDR3 has 15 residues. V lost 4 bases to trimming and J lost 3 bases, with 15 bases between them. The CDR3 DNA is TGTGCCAGCAGCTCACAGGACGTCCATCACTATGGCTACACCTTC. Its translation: CASSSQDVHHYGYTF.

This sequence joins TRBV11-3 and TRBJ2-2, with TRBD2 as a possible D gene (7 bases). From germline, CDR1 is SGHNT and CDR2 YENEEA. With 1 base removed from V and 4 bases from J, the gap between germline ends came to 10 bases. CDR3 length equals 15 residues. In DNA form, the CDR3 reads TGTGCCAGCAGCTTAGCAGGGGAGGGCACCGGGGAGCTGTTTTTT. Amino acid sequence: CASSLAGEGTGELFF.

This clone was observed a few times. The chain employs TRBV5-6 and TRBJ2-7; possible D gene TRBD2, 6 bases. Germline CDR1 and CDR2: SGHDT and YYEEEE. The CDR3 has 15 residues. V dropped 1 base and J dropped 5 bases, with 16 bases sitting between them. The CDR3 is CASSLSRLAPHEQYF. CDR3 in DNA: TGTGCCAGCAGCTTGTCTAGGCTAGCGCCCCACGAGCAGTACTTC.

This chain connects TRBV7-2 to TRBJ2-7; 11 positions match TRBD2. V shed 6 bases, J shed 2 bases, and the junction held 3 bases outside the gene matches. The length of the CDR3 is 14 residues. Germline V CDR1 and CDR2: SGHTA, FQGNSA. The DNA for the CDR3 is TGTGCCAGCAGACTAGCGGGAGCGCCCTACGAGCAGTACTTC. Residues: CASRLAGAPYEQYF.

V usage is TRBV7-9 and J usage is TRBJ1-1, with 7 bases identical to TRBD1. The V gene end was trimmed by 0 bases and the J gene end by 6 bases; junction bases not matched to a gene: 7. This CDR3 comprises 15 residues. Germline V gene data show CDR1 as SEHNR and CDR2 as FQNEAQ (reference sequence). In nucleotides, the CDR3 is TGTGCCAGCAGCTTAGCGATAGACAGGGAAGCTGAAGCTTTCTTT. This translates into CASSLAIDREAEAFF. Based on the CDR3 plus reference TRBV7-9 and TRBJ1-1, the full variable domain is DTGVSQNPRHKITKRGQNVTFRCDPISEHNRLYWYRQTLGQGPEFLTYFQNEAQLEKSRLLSDRFSAERPKGSFSTLEIQRTEQGDSAMYLCASSLAIDREAEAFFGQGTRLTVV.

The gene calls are TRBV4-1 and TRBJ2-7, with D unclear. CDR3 length: 16 residues. The ends were cut back, 0 bases at V and 0 bases at J, with 12 bases in the middle. Germline V gene data show CDR1 as MGHRA and CDR2 as YSYEKL. The CDR3 sequence: CASSQDRVETSYEQYF. In DNA, the CDR3 is TGCGCCAGCAGCCAAGATAGAGTCGAAACCTCCTACGAGCAGTACTTC.

The V and J genes are TRBV4-1 and TRBJ1-4; no clear D gene. V was trimmed by 7 bases and J by 7 bases, leaving 13 bases between them. Germline loops: CDR1 MGHRA, CDR2 YSYEKL. This CDR3 contains 13 residues. The CDR3 sequence is CASMGRSGEKLFF. DNA for the CDR3: TGCGCCAGCATGGGGAGGAGCGGTGAAAAACTGTTTTTT.

The chain recombines TRBV18 with TRBJ1-4; D not resolved. Germline V gene sequence: CDR1 KGHSH, CDR2 LQKENI. The V end was cut by 0 bases, the J end by 8 bases, with 13 bases between. The length of the CDR3 is 15 residues. DNA of the CDR3: TGTGCCAGCTCACCACCCGAGGGTCGGGAGGAAAAACTGTTTTTT. Protein: CASSPPEGREEKLFF.

This chain uses TRBV28 with TRBJ2-6, with a tentative D call TRBD1 (5 bases). With 3 bases removed from V and 4 bases from J, the gap between germline ends came to 10 bases. The germline gives CDR1 MDHEN, CDR2 SYDVKM. This CDR3 spans 15 amino acids. The CDR3, as DNA: TGTGCCAGCAGTTTTAAGGGGCTCGGGGCCAACGTCCTGACTTTC. This gives the protein CASSFKGLGANVLTF.

The V and J genes are TRBV5-1 and TRBJ2-3, with 10 nucleotides matching TRBD2. Germline CDR1 is SGHRS and CDR2 is YFSETQ. Trimming removed 4 bases from V and 7 bases from J; junction bases left unmatched: 9. This CDR3 contains 15 residues. The CDR3 sequence is CASSVEREGLHTQYF. In DNA, the CDR3 is TGCGCCAGCAGCGTTGAGCGGGAGGGCCTGCATACGCAGTATTTT. Looking up the rest from reference TRBV5-1 and TRBJ2-3 gives the full variable domain: KAGVTQTPRYLIKTRGQQVTLSCSPISGHRSVSWYQQTPGQGLQFLFEYFSETQRNKGNFPGRFSGRQFSNSRSEMNVSTLELGDSALYLCASSVEREGLHTQYFGPGTRLTVL.

This chain joins TRBV15 and TRBJ2-5; 13 nucleotides line up with TRBD2. The CDR3 totals 15 residues. Germline values: CDR1 LNHNV, CDR2 YYDKDF (reference sequence). The J segment lost 4 bases and the V segment lost 3 bases, leaving 2 bases of the junction unmatched. In DNA form, the CDR3 reads TGTGCCACCAGCAGTGGACTAGCGGGAGTAGAGACCCAGTACTTC. Its translation is CATSSGLAGVETQYF.

The sample holds one count of this clone. The rearrangement links TRBV19 to TRBJ2-2; D gene unclear. V lost 4 bases and J 6 bases, leaving 15 bases between the germline ends. This CDR3 has 15 residues. Per germline, CDR1 LNHDA and CDR2 SQIVND (reference sequence). Here the CDR3 DNA reads TGTGCCAGTAGTAGCCTTGGTGGGCCCCCCGGGGAGCTGTTTTTT. Translation: CASSSLGGPPGELFF.

V gene TRBV6-5 combines with J gene TRBJ2-3, with a weak D call TRBD1 (6 bases). Trimming pared 5 bases from V and 0 bases from J, leaving 9 bases between. The CDR3 covers 14 residues. Per the germline V gene, CDR1 is MNHEY and CDR2 is SVGAGI. As DNA, the CDR3 is TGTGCCAGCAGTAGACAGGCTAGCACAGATACGCAGTATTTT. It yields the protein CASSRQASTDTQYF.

As regards this clone: In the same sample, other DNA sequences code for this CDR3. The CDR3, as DNA: TGTGCCAGCAGCTTAGCCGGACAGGGGGCGGGTGAGCAGTACTTC. Amino acid sequence: CASSLAGQGAGEQYF. The V and J genes are TRBV7-2 and TRBJ2-7, with TRBD1 matching over 11 bases. The CDR3 sequence is 15 residues long. V dropped 0 bases and J dropped 7; count of bases not matched to a gene: 5. CDR1 and CDR2 from the germline V gene are SGHTA and FQGNSA.

The rearrangement uses TRBV6-1 and TRBJ1-1; maybe TRBD1 (5 bases). V was clipped by 2 bases and J by 3 bases, with 25 bases between them. The CDR3 length is 19 residues. The germline V gene encodes CDR1 MNHNS and CDR2 SASEGT. Written as DNA, the CDR3 is TGTGCCAGCAGTGAACCTTCGGTAGGGAGGGGCGGAGGGGACACTGAAGCTTTCTTT. Its translation: CASSEPSVGRGGGDTEAFF.

The genes are TRBV29-1 and TRBJ2-5; 7 bases are shared with TRBD1. The germline CDR1 and CDR2 sequences are SQVTM and ANQGSEA. The CDR3 is made up of 14 amino acids. Unmatched junction bases numbered 10, after V lost 6 bases and J lost 3 bases. This CDR3 is CSVDLQGSEETQYF. The CDR3 DNA is TGCAGCGTCGACCTACAGGGGTCAGAAGAGACCCAGTACTTC.

Remarks on this clone: Within the sample, other DNA sequences also encode this same CDR3. The chain links TRBV9 to TRBJ2-7; TRBD2 aligns across 8 bases. The CDR3 length is 15 residues. Germline values: CDR1 SGDLS, CDR2 YYNGEE. Trimming took 0 bases from V and 0 from J; bases not matched to a gene: 2. The CDR3 DNA is TGTGCCAGCAGCGTAGGGAGCGGGAGCTCCTACGAGCAGTACTTC. This translates into CASSVGSGSSYEQYF.

V gene TRBV9 combines with J gene TRBJ2-1; 16 nucleotides line up with TRBD2. With V trimmed by 3 bases and J by 9 bases, 6 bases remained unmatched. The V gene's germline CDR1 is SGDLS and CDR2 YYNGEE. This CDR3 has 16 residues. This CDR3 reads CASSAGTSGRACEQFF. Here the CDR3 DNA reads TGTGCCAGCAGCGCCGGGACTAGCGGGAGGGCGTGTGAGCAGTTCTTC.

The J gene is TRBJ2-3, the V gene TRBV4-3; 12 bases are shared with TRBD1. The CDR3 length is 17 residues. The junction had 6 bases not matched to a gene; V was cut back by 0 bases and J by 5 bases. Germline V lookup: CDR1 LGHNA, CDR2 YSLEER. This CDR3 reads CASSQDIGTGGQDTQYF. The CDR3 DNA is TGCGCCAGCAGCCAAGATATCGGGACAGGGGGCCAAGATACGCAGTATTTT.

V gene TRBV11-2 combines with J gene TRBJ2-5, with TRBD2 as a possible D gene (6 bases). This CDR3 spans 16 amino acids. Germline V gene sequence: CDR1 SGHAT, CDR2 FQNNGV. The germline V and J ends were trimmed by 3 bases and 3 bases, with 17 bases remaining between them. The CDR3 protein is CASSFSGGDPKETQYF. The CDR3 coding sequence is TGTGCCAGCAGCTTTTCTGGAGGGGATCCTAAAGAGACCCAGTACTTC.

The chain uses TRBV28 and TRBJ2-1, with D possibly being TRBD1 (5 bases). The ends were cut back, 3 bases at V and 3 bases at J, with 12 bases in the middle. In germline, CDR1 is MDHEN, CDR2 SYDVKM. This CDR3 region has 15 residues. The CDR3 coding sequence is TGTGCCAGCAGTTTTTTAGACAGCCTCTACAATGAGCAGTTCTTC. This sequence encodes CASSFLDSLYNEQFF.

The rearrangement links TRBV11-2 to TRBJ2-7; 10 nucleotides agree with TRBD2. The CDR3 has 16 amino acids. Looked up from germline, CDR1 is SGHAT and CDR2 is FQNNGV. J was trimmed by 3 bases and V by 5 bases; bases with no gene match: 10. The CDR3 DNA sequence: TGTGCCAGCAGCCGCACTAGCGGGGTGAATTTCTACGAGCAGTACTTC. Translation gives CASSRTSGVNFYEQYF.

A few counts support this clone. Since the CDR3 does not end with the conserved phenylalanine or tryptophan, this likely comes from a read error. It is unclear where the CDR3 begins or ends on the DNA, so no DNA is shown, and the CDR3 is as TCRdb lists it. V is TRBV18 and J is TRBJ2-7; the table's TRBD1 call for D was not verified on the DNA. CDR1 is KGHSH and CDR2 is LQKENI in the germline V gene. The CDR3 region is 10 residues in length, termini included. The CDR3 loop reads CASSPRCRSG.

The chain has TRBV30 and TRBJ1-1; D is possibly TRBD1 (5 bases). CDR1 is GTSNPN and CDR2 is SVGIG in the germline V gene (reference sequence). The CDR3 sequence is 13 residues long. Trimming shortened V by 3 bases and J by 1 base, and 9 bases separated the two germline ends. For the CDR3, the DNA is TGTGCCTGGAGGATAGGGGCGAACACTGAAGCTTTCTTT. Translated, it gives CAWRIGANTEAFF.